The 20 T cell receptor beta chains in this list originate from one sample, sequenced in a study of Graves' ophthalmopathy and Graves' hyperthyroidism. Researchers took RNA transcripts and amplified TCR beta CDR3 regions from them. Investigators did first-round RT-PCR with HTBI primers, then second-round multiplex PCR. TCRdb re-derived calls from the multiplex PCR reads in MiXCR, one entry per CDR3 protein. The table shows about 500,000 distinct CDR3 sequences, with roughly an eighth occurring only once. Material: blood. These receptor sequences come from a woman in her twenties or thirties with Graves' ophthalmopathy.

The sample holds many counts of this clonotype. The chain joins TRBV6-1 to TRBJ1-1, with a possible D match to TRBD1 (6 bases). This CDR3 region has 12 residues. Germline lookup yields CDR1 MNHNS and CDR2 SASEGT. Trimming left V 6 bases short and J 6 bases short, with 11 bases between. DNA of the CDR3: TGTGCCAGCAGCCAGGGGAGCCCTGAAGCTTTCTTT. This sequence encodes CASSQGSPEAFF.

This clonotype has at least ten counts. This sequence joins TRBV6-1 and TRBJ1-4, with TRBD1 matching 8 bases. V was pared by 6 bases and J by 7 bases, with 10 bases of the junction left unmatched. Germline V CDR1 and CDR2: MNHNS, SASEGT. The CDR3 extends over 15 amino acids. The CDR3 coding sequence is TGTGCCAGCAGCCCAGGACAGGGCGTCTTTGAAAAACTGTTTTTT. This codes for CASSPGQGVFEKLFF.

Note on this clonotype: At one end the junction does not follow the germline gene, possibly because of a read error. This rearrangement joins TRBV7-2 to TRBJ2-7; no clear D gene. In germline, CDR1 is SGHTA, CDR2 FQGNSA. The CDR3 has 11 amino acids. CDR3: CACSAGYEQYF. CDR3 sequence (DNA): TGTGCCTGCAGCGCCGGGTACGAGCAGTACTTC.

In this sample, this clonotype turned up a few times. The rearrangement links TRBV11-2 to TRBJ1-1; D gene unclear. The germline V gene has CDR1 SGHAT and CDR2 FQNNGV. Trimming took 0 bases from V and 6 from J, leaving 11 bases between them. The CDR3 length is 14 residues. The CDR3 here is CASSLETEGAEAFF. Written as DNA, the CDR3 is TGTGCCAGCAGCTTAGAAACTGAGGGCGCTGAAGCTTTCTTT. Combining the CDR3 with reference TRBV11-2 and TRBJ1-1 gives the whole variable domain EAGVAQSPRYKIIEKRQSVAFWCNPISGHATLYWYQQILGQGPKLLIQFQNNGVVDDSQLPKDRFSAERLKGVDSTLKIQPAKLEDSAVYLCASSLETEGAEAFFGQGTRLTVV.

This chain joins TRBV11-2 and TRBJ1-5; D remains ambiguous. The CDR3 has 16 residues. Trimming took off 1 base at V and 0 bases at J, with 10 bases between the two ends. The germline V gene has CDR1 SGHAT and CDR2 FQNNGV. CDR3 in amino acids: CASSLGGENSNQPQHF. For the CDR3, the DNA is TGTGCCAGCAGCTTAGGGGGTGAGAATAGCAATCAGCCCCAGCATTTT.

At least ten counts were recorded for this clonotype. Here the CDR3 DNA reads TGTGCCAGCAGTCAAGACAGGAACTATGGCTACACCTTC. Translation: CASSQDRNYGYTF. The chain recombines TRBV12-3 or TRBV12-4 with TRBJ1-2, with D possibly being TRBD1 (6 bases). This CDR3 contains 13 residues. The V gene lost 5 bases and the J gene lost 2 bases, with 9 bases spanning the gap.

This clonotype came up many times. Lacking the conserved final phenylalanine or tryptophan, this CDR3 likely reflects a read error. The rearrangement links TRBV6-1 to TRBJ2-2, with TRBD1 matching over 8 bases. Per germline, CDR1 MNHNS and CDR2 SASEGT. V gave up 10 bases and J gave up 8 bases; unmatched junction bases: 9. The length of the CDR3 is 13 residues. The CDR3 region is CATLPDRGGELFL. CDR3 coding DNA: TGTGCCACACTTCCCGACAGGGGAGGGGAGCTGTTTCTT.

This clonotype was counted at least ten times. The chain has TRBV19 and TRBJ1-2, with D tentatively TRBD1 (6 bases). The CDR3 has 13 amino acids. CDR1 LNHDA and CDR2 SQIVND come from the germline V gene (reference sequence). The V end lost 6 bases, the J end lost 6 bases, and 14 bases lay between the germline ends. The CDR3 region is CASREPGGDGYTF. CDR3 DNA sequence: TGTGCCAGTAGGGAGCCCGGGGGCGATGGCTACACCTTC.

This clonotype showed up just once. This sequence joins TRBV6-1 and TRBJ1-5, with 9 bases aligning to TRBD1. V gave up 4 bases and J gave up 6 bases; unmatched junction bases: 10. Germline-derived CDR1 and CDR2 are MNHNS and SASEGT. The CDR3 has 16 amino acids. CDR3 DNA: TGTGCCAGCAGTGTGACGACAGGGGGTATGGGTCAGCCCCAGCATTTT. The encoded protein is CASSVTTGGMGQPQHF.

A few counts support this clonotype. The chain employs TRBV19 and TRBJ2-7, with D possibly being TRBD1 (6 bases). The V end lost 4 bases, the J end lost 7 bases, and 17 bases lay between the germline ends. The CDR3 extends over 14 amino acids. Germline CDR1 LNHDA, CDR2 SQIVND (reference sequence). The CDR3 nucleotides are TGTGCCAGTAGTACGACGTTAGGGGGTAGGGAGCAGTACTTC. Encoded protein: CASSTTLGGREQYF.

This clonotype was seen ten or more times. This chain's CDR3 is CASSELKRHPTSGTGPYEQYF. CDR3 DNA sequence: TGTGCCAGCAGTGAATTGAAACGACATCCGACCTCCGGGACAGGGCCCTACGAGCAGTACTTC. The chain links TRBV25-1 to TRBJ2-7; TRBD1 matches at 9 bases. Germline V gene data show CDR1 as MGHDK and CDR2 as SYGVNS. This CDR3 has 21 amino acids. The V gene end was trimmed by 1 base and the J gene end by 2 bases; junction bases not matched to a gene: 21.

This clonotype appeared many times. This chain joins TRBV6-1 and TRBJ2-7; D gene unclear. The length of the CDR3 is 15 residues. V was cut by 7 bases and J by 0 bases, with 16 bases left in between. Germline V gene data show CDR1 as MNHNS and CDR2 as SASEGT. CDR3 sequence: CASTKSPRSSYEQYF. CDR3 sequence (DNA): TGTGCCAGCACCAAGTCACCCAGGAGCTCCTACGAGCAGTACTTC.

This clonotype was found many times. The chain combines TRBV12-3 or TRBV12-4 with TRBJ1-1; D possibly corresponds to TRBD1 (5 bases). The CDR3 sequence is 13 residues long. V lost 4 bases, J lost 6 bases, and 12 bases lay in between. Written as DNA, the CDR3 is TGTGCCAGCAGTTACAGGACGGGTGCTGAAGCTTTCTTT. As protein: CASSYRTGAEAFF.

This clonotype was seen repeatedly, ten times or more. The chain is built from TRBV12-3 or TRBV12-4 and TRBJ2-7; 10 positions match TRBD1. J gave up 8 bases and V 5 bases, and 9 bases lay outside the gene matches. CDR3 length: 14 amino acids. The CDR3 protein is CASSPRTGGFQQYF. DNA for the CDR3: TGTGCCAGCAGTCCCCGGACAGGGGGGTTCCAGCAGTACTTC.

This clonotype was picked up many times. The V gene is TRBV30, the J gene TRBJ2-7; D unresolved. CDR1 and CDR2 (germline): GTSNPN, SVGIG (reference sequence). Trimming stripped 1 base from V and 5 bases from J, with 15 bases between. This CDR3 is built from 14 residues. DNA for the CDR3: TGTGCCTGGAGTGCCCCTATAGGATGGGACGAGCAGTACTTC. Translating gives CAWSAPIGWDEQYF.

This chain's CDR3 is CASSTTGAVSEQYF. CDR3 coding DNA: TGTGCCAGCAGTACGACAGGGGCGGTGAGCGAGCAGTACTTC. The chain employs TRBV28 and TRBJ2-7, with 8 bases lining up with TRBD1. This CDR3 comprises 14 residues. Unmatched junction bases numbered 9, after V lost 5 bases and J lost 6 bases. Germline CDR1 MDHEN, CDR2 SYDVKM.

In its sample, this clonotype was seen a few times. The V gene is TRBV14, the J gene TRBJ2-7, with 9 bases fitting TRBD1. The CDR3 loop spans 20 amino acids. Germline values: CDR1 SGHDN, CDR2 FVKESK. V shed 0 bases, J shed 6 bases, and the junction held 21 bases outside the gene matches. The CDR3 spells CASSQDGGTGRAFLVGEQYF. CDR3 nucleotides: TGTGCCAGCAGCCAAGATGGGGGGACAGGGCGGGCATTCCTGGTGGGCGAGCAGTACTTC.

This clonotype showed up many times. The chain carries TRBV12-5 and TRBJ1-1; no clear D gene. The CDR3 sequence is 10 residues long. CDR1 is LGHNT and CDR2 is FRNRAP in the germline V gene. Trimming removed 2 bases from V and 6 bases from J, with 1 base in between. CDR3: CASGLPEAFF. The CDR3 DNA reads as TGTGCTAGTGGTTTGCCTGAAGCTTTCTTT.

A word on this clonotype: One junction end does not reproduce the germline sequence, and a read error may be involved. The chain joins TRBV11-1 to TRBJ2-5, with TRBD2 matching over 9 bases. Germline loops: CDR1 SGHAT, CDR2 FQDESV (reference sequence). This CDR3 contains 15 residues. The CDR3 sequence: CASSLAGYPQETQYF. CDR3 coding DNA: TGTGCCAGCAGCCTAGCGGGATATCCCCAAGAGACCCAGTACTTC.

This clonotype was picked up many times. The chain employs TRBV7-9 and TRBJ2-5; D not resolved. Germline assignment: CDR1 SEHNR and CDR2 FQNEAQ (reference sequence). There are 14 residues in the CDR3. The V and J ends lost 1 base and 4 bases respectively, with 10 bases between them. The DNA for the CDR3 is TGTGCCAGCAGCTTAGATGGCAGGACAGAGACCCAGTACTTC. This translates into CASSLDGRTETQYF.